Sequencing of this TCR beta chain was carried out in a study of type 1 regulatory T cells. TCRdb re-called the reads through MiXCR, storing one row per CDR3 protein. The table lists 75,000 to 100,000 distinct CDR3 sequences, about a third of them singletons. Trimming shortened V by 8 bases and J by 5 bases, and 23 bases separated the two germline ends. The germline V gene encodes CDR1 SGHRS and CDR2 YFSETQ. This CDR3 is built from 15 residues. The V and J genes are TRBV5-1 and TRBJ2-7, with D possibly matching TRBD1 (6 bases). This clonotype originated in a human donor in good health. Material for sequencing was CD4+ T cells, either the whole sample or a sorted fraction (not recorded which). CDR3 DNA sequence: TGCGCCAGAAGTTCGATGGACAGCTTGGCCGACGAGCAGTACTTC. Translation gives CARSSMDSLADEQYF. The full variable domain, with the rest looked up from reference TRBV5-1 and TRBJ2-7, is KAGVTQTPRYLIKTRGQQVTLSCSPISGHRSVSWYQQTPGQGLQFLFEYFSETQRNKGNFPGRFSGRQFSNSRSEMNVSTLELGDSALYLCARSSMDSLADEQYFGPGTRLTVT.